This section outlines one T cell receptor (beta chain) sequence together with its context. Profiled with immunoSEQ multiplex PCR; TCRdb holds only in-frame clones, not every one. The sample holds 210,000 or so clones, more than 85% seen once. The data derive from a study of blood T cell repertoires in COVID-19. In the study overall: T cells, B-cell-depleted T cells, or PBMCs supplied cDNA or gDNA.

The germline V gene encodes CDR1 ENHRY and CDR2 SYGVKD. The V gene lost 2 bases and the J gene lost 0 bases, with 10 bases spanning the gap. The CDR3 is made up of 15 amino acids. The chain links TRBV10-3 to TRBJ2-5; D call uncertain. The source is a man aged 35-49 years with active or convalescent COVID-19. The sample was peripheral blood. CDR3 residues: CAISEDGGNQETQYF. CDR3 coding DNA: TGTGCCATCAGTGAGGACGGCGGAAACCAAGAGACCCAGTACTTC.